The 30 T cell receptor beta chains in this list originate from one sample, sequenced in a study of OX40 agonist ivuxolimab in advanced cancers. Repertoires were generated with immunoSEQ multiplex PCR, while TCRdb's copy carries only in-frame clones and drops some. The sample lists fewer than 70,000 clones, about nine tenths occurring once. Sequencing was performed on CD4+ or CD8+ T cells sorted from blood, taken in a trial of the OX40 agonist ivuxolimab. Source of these receptors: an adult with an advanced solid tumor such as melanoma, head and neck, liver or kidney cancer.

This chain links TRBV7-2 with TRBJ1-2; no clear D. The CDR3 runs 14 residues. Germline V gene data show CDR1 as SGHTA and CDR2 as FQGNSA. Trimming took 4 bases from V and 7 from J, leaving 16 bases between them. The CDR3 coding sequence is TGTGCCAGCAGCTACCGACCGGGTGATCGTGGCTACACCTTC. It yields the protein CASSYRPGDRGYTF.

The V gene is TRBV4-1, the J gene TRBJ2-5; the D gene is possibly TRBD2 (5 bases). The V end lost 3 bases, the J end lost 5 bases, and 10 bases lay between the germline ends. Germline V gene lookup returns CDR1 MGHRA and CDR2 YSYEKL. This CDR3 spans 13 amino acids. The CDR3 loop is CASSQWRRETQYF. The CDR3 DNA reads TGCGCCAGCAGCCAGTGGCGGAGGGAGACCCAGTACTTC.

This chain connects TRBV5-1 to TRBJ2-3; D could derive from TRBD1 or TRBD2 (5 bases each). Trimming stripped 0 bases from V and 4 bases from J, with 12 bases between. Germline loops: CDR1 SGHRS, CDR2 YFSETQ. This CDR3 region has 15 residues. The CDR3 nucleotides read TGCGCCAGCAGCTTGGAAGGGACCAAGGCAGATACGCAGTATTTT. Translation gives CASSLEGTKADTQYF.

DNA of the CDR3: TGTGCCAGCAGCCAGGTCTCGGTGCGGGGGGGGCAAGAGACCCAGTACTTC. This encodes CASSQVSVRGGQETQYF. This rearrangement joins TRBV4-2 to TRBJ2-5; 9 bases fit TRBD2. CDR1 is LGHNA and CDR2 is YNFKEQ in the germline V gene. This CDR3 has 17 residues. Trimming took 3 bases from V and 2 from J; bases not matched to a gene: 10.

The J gene is TRBJ2-7, the V gene TRBV5-4; TRBD2 might be the D (7 bases). Germline V gives CDR1 SGHNT, CDR2 YYREEE (reference sequence). This CDR3 has 15 amino acids. Trimming left V 0 bases short and J 4 bases short, with 14 bases between. Here the CDR3 reads CASSLAKEGGYEQYF. CDR3 in DNA: TGTGCCAGCAGCTTGGCCAAGGAGGGGGGGTACGAGCAGTACTTC.

In DNA form, the CDR3 reads TGCGCCAGCAGTGATCCTGCAGATACGCAGTATTTT. It codes for CASSDPADTQYF. V usage is TRBV10-1 and J usage is TRBJ2-3; D is unresolved. Germline values: CDR1 WNHNN, CDR2 SYGVQD (reference sequence). CDR3 length: 12 residues. V gave up 3 bases and J gave up 4 bases, with 5 bases separating them.

The J gene is TRBJ1-2, the V gene TRBV6-1; tentatively, D is TRBD1 (5 bases). The CDR3 covers 15 residues. Trimming left V 5 bases short and J 8 bases short, with 21 bases between. From germline, CDR1 is MNHNS and CDR2 SASEGT. The CDR3 is CASSPYPRGNEGYTF. The CDR3 region has the DNA TGTGCCAGCAGTCCCTACCCCCGGGGGAATGAAGGCTACACCTTC.

This clone was seen a handful of times. This CDR3 is CASSAGTVREYGYTF. CDR3 in DNA: TGTGCCAGCAGTGCGGGGACAGTGAGGGAGTATGGCTACACCTTC. The rearrangement joins TRBV6-1 to TRBJ1-2, with TRBD1 matching over 7 bases. Germline-derived CDR1 and CDR2 are MNHNS and SASEGT. Trimming cost V 4 bases and J 5 bases; bases outside gene matches: 10. This CDR3 has 15 amino acids.

This chain links TRBV29-1 with TRBJ1-2; 7 bases match TRBD1. Germline-derived CDR1 and CDR2 are SQVTM and ANQGSEA. V lost 7 bases to trimming and J lost 3 bases; unmatched junction nucleotides: 11. This CDR3 has 14 residues. The CDR3 loop reads CSARSTGHDYGYTF. The CDR3 DNA sequence: TGCAGCGCAAGGTCGACAGGGCATGACTATGGCTACACCTTC.

The chain recombines TRBV6-1 with TRBJ1-1, with 8 bases identical to TRBD1. The germline gives CDR1 MNHNS, CDR2 SASEGT. The trim removed 8 bases at V and 1 base at J, leaving 9 bases unmatched. There are 15 residues in the CDR3. The CDR3 DNA sequence: TGTGCCAGCTACAAGCAGGGGGCGTGGAACACTGAAGCTTTCTTT. Amino acid sequence: CASYKQGAWNTEAFF.

The chain combines TRBV5-1 with TRBJ2-1; TRBD2 aligns across 7 bases. The CDR3 covers 13 residues. Germline-derived CDR1 and CDR2 are SGHRS and YFSETQ. With 4 bases clipped from V and 14 bases from J, the junction kept 12 bases outside the gene matches. For the CDR3, the DNA is TGCGCCAGCAGCCCCTACCAAGCGGGAATGGAGTTCTTC. It encodes CASSPYQAGMEFF. The full variable domain, in which reference TRBV5-1 and TRBJ2-1 provide the parts outside the CDR3, is KAGVTQTPRYLIKTRGQQVTLSCSPISGHRSVSWYQQTPGQGLQFLFEYFSETQRNKGNFPGRFSGRQFSNSRSEMNVSTLELGDSALYLCASSPYQAGMEFFGPGTRLTVL.

This clone was seen more than once but under ten times. The chain is built from TRBV6-1 and TRBJ2-7; D not certain. The CDR3 has 13 amino acids. Trimming took off 7 bases at V and 3 bases at J, with 13 bases between the two ends. CDR1 is MNHNS and CDR2 is SASEGT in the germline V gene. CDR3 sequence: CASTLGGYYEQYF. The CDR3 nucleotides are TGTGCCAGCACCCTGGGTGGATACTACGAGCAGTACTTC.

This clone was observed at least ten times. V and J are TRBV28 and TRBJ2-3, with D unresolved. The length of the CDR3 is 15 residues. The V gene's germline CDR1 is MDHEN and CDR2 SYDVKM. V shed 4 bases and J shed 4 bases, with 15 bases lying between them. The CDR3 DNA is TGTGCCAGCAGTTCTCCTCCCTCTCTGTCAGATACGCAGTATTTT. Protein product: CASSSPPSLSDTQYF.

This chain joins TRBV4-1 and TRBJ2-5; TRBD2 aligns across 9 bases. This CDR3 comprises 15 residues. The V gene end was trimmed by 1 base and the J gene end by 3 bases; junction bases not matched to a gene: 3. Germline V gives CDR1 MGHRA, CDR2 YSYEKL. The CDR3: CASSQGIAGEETQYF. DNA of the CDR3: TGCGCCAGCAGCCAAGGAATAGCGGGGGAAGAGACCCAGTACTTC.

The rearrangement uses TRBV10-3 and TRBJ2-3, with D possibly matching TRBD2 (6 bases). V lost 7 bases to trimming and J lost 0 bases, with 20 bases between them. Per the germline V gene, CDR1 is ENHRY and CDR2 is SYGVKD. The CDR3 loop spans 17 amino acids. CDR3 sequence (DNA): TGTGCCATCAAAGGGGACTCAGGGCTAGCGAGCACAGATACGCAGTATTTT. Amino acid sequence: CAIKGDSGLASTDTQYF.

Note on this clone: Sequence at one end of the junction differs from germline and may be a read error. The rearrangement links TRBV6-1 to TRBJ1-4; D is unresolved. Per the germline V gene, CDR1 is MNHNS and CDR2 is SASEGT. The CDR3 is 13 residues long. This chain's CDR3 is CASNRQINERLFF. As DNA, the CDR3 is TGTGCCAGCAATCGCCAAATTAATGAAAGACTGTTTTTT.

CDR3 coding DNA: TGTGCCATCGCCAGGGAGAGCTCTGGAAACACCATATATTTT. Its translation is CAIARESSGNTIYF. The V gene is TRBV10-3, the J gene TRBJ1-3, with D possibly matching TRBD1 (5 bases). The CDR3 spans 14 residues. CDR1 is ENHRY and CDR2 is SYGVKD in the germline V gene. The V and J ends lost 8 bases and 0 bases respectively, with 11 bases between them.

This sequence joins TRBV2 and TRBJ1-4; 7 nucleotides line up with TRBD1. CDR3 length equals 15 residues. The ends lost 8 bases at V and 8 bases at J; junction bases unmatched: 14. Per germline, CDR1 SNHLY and CDR2 FYNNEI. The CDR3, as DNA: TGTGCCAGCGCACCTGCGACAGGGCTTAGGGAAAAACTGTTTTTT. Protein sequence: CASAPATGLREKLFF. The full variable domain, rest sourced from reference TRBV2 and TRBJ1-4, is EPEVTQTPSHQVTQMGQEVILRCVPISNHLYFYWYRQILGQKVEFLVSFYNNEISEKSEIFDDQFSVERPDGSNFTLKIRSTKLEDSAMYFCASAPATGLREKLFFGSGTQLSVL.

The chain recombines TRBV6-4 with TRBJ2-7, with D hard to call. The ends were cut back, 2 bases at V and 2 bases at J, with 10 bases in the middle. Per the germline V gene, CDR1 is MRHNA and CDR2 is SNTAGT. The CDR3 runs to 14 residues. The CDR3 DNA sequence: TGTGCCAGCAGTGACGGGCAAGGGACCTACGAGCAGTACTTC. It yields the protein CASSDGQGTYEQYF.

The V and J genes are TRBV9 and TRBJ2-1; D uncertain. Deletions cut 2 bases from V and 8 bases from J, with 11 bases between. This CDR3 contains 13 residues. The germline CDR1 and CDR2 sequences are SGDLS and YYNGEE. CDR3 nucleotide sequence: TGTGCCAGCAGCGTTGCCACGTGGGATGAGCAGTTCTTC. It translates to CASSVATWDEQFF.

The rearrangement links TRBV25-1 to TRBJ1-6; no definite D call. The V gene lost 3 bases and the J gene lost 12 bases, with 9 bases spanning the gap. This CDR3 contains 12 residues. CDR1 is MGHDK, CDR2 SYGVNS, per germline. CDR3 protein: CASSENGEPLHF. DNA of the CDR3: TGTGCCAGCAGTGAGAATGGGGAACCCCTCCACTTT.

The chain links TRBV4-2 to TRBJ2-3; D remains unclear. The germline gives CDR1 LGHNA, CDR2 YNFKEQ. The CDR3 totals 14 residues. The V gene lost 2 bases and the J gene lost 6 bases, with 12 bases spanning the gap. The chain's CDR3 is CASSQRESLDTQYF. CDR3 nucleotide sequence: TGTGCCAGCAGCCAAAGAGAAAGTTTGGATACGCAGTATTTT.

The rearrangement links TRBV19 to TRBJ1-4; D gene uncertain. Trimming cost V 5 bases and J 0 bases, with 7 bases left between them. CDR1 and CDR2 from the germline V gene are LNHDA and SQIVND (reference sequence). CDR3 size: 14 residues. In nucleotides, the CDR3 is TGTGCCAGTAGTGGGCCTACAACTAATGAAAAACTGTTTTTT. It yields the protein CASSGPTTNEKLFF.

The genes are TRBV6-1 and TRBJ2-2, with TRBD1 as a possible D gene (6 bases). The germline CDR1 and CDR2 sequences are MNHNS and SASEGT. V was cut by 4 bases and J by 4 bases, with 13 bases left in between. The CDR3 extends over 15 amino acids. This CDR3 is CASSVGQGPTGELFF. The CDR3 DNA reads as TGTGCCAGCAGTGTGGGACAAGGGCCCACCGGGGAGCTGTTTTTT.

The chain carries TRBV6-5 and TRBJ2-7, with 9 bases fitting TRBD1. V was pared by 7 bases and J by 2 bases, with 3 bases of the junction left unmatched. There are 13 residues in the CDR3. Germline CDR1 reads MNHEY; CDR2 reads SVGAGI. CDR3: CASMGQGPYEQYF. CDR3 sequence (DNA): TGTGCCAGCATGGGACAGGGCCCCTACGAGCAGTACTTC.

This chain joins TRBV6-5 and TRBJ2-2, with TRBD2 matching 8 bases. The CDR3 has 16 residues. The V gene's germline CDR1 is MNHEY and CDR2 SVGAGI. Germline trimming cut 0 bases from V and 8 bases from J; bases unmatched to any gene: 8. The CDR3 DNA reads as TGTGCCAGCAGTTACTCACGTAGGACTAGCTTGGGGGAGCTGTTTTTT. Protein sequence: CASSYSRRTSLGELFF.

This clone was seen only once. V is TRBV5-1 and J is TRBJ2-7, with D possibly TRBD1 on 5 matching bases. Looked up from germline, CDR1 is SGHRS and CDR2 is YFSETQ. Trimming shortened V by 4 bases and J by 4 bases, and 21 bases separated the two germline ends. The CDR3 runs to 16 residues. Here the CDR3 reads CASSPSPTDSWYEQYF. The CDR3 DNA reads as TGCGCCAGCAGCCCATCACCTACTGACAGTTGGTACGAGCAGTACTTC.

The CDR3 DNA reads as TGTGCCAGCAGCCACCGGCGAAGCTACGAGCAGTACTTC. Translated: CASSHRRSYEQYF. The gene calls are TRBV6-5 and TRBJ2-7; D ambiguous. Trimming shortened V by 6 bases and J by 3 bases, and 12 bases separated the two germline ends. The CDR3 sequence is 13 residues long. Germline V gene sequence: CDR1 MNHEY, CDR2 SVGAGI.

The rearrangement joins TRBV7-2 to TRBJ2-4, with D unclear. CDR1 is SGHTA and CDR2 is FQGNSA in the germline V gene. V gave up 1 base and J gave up 4 bases, with 11 bases separating them. The CDR3 has 15 residues. The DNA for the CDR3 is TGTGCCAGCAGCTTAGAGATCGGCCGTAAAAACATTCAGTACTTC. Protein product: CASSLEIGRKNIQYF.

In DNA form, the CDR3 reads TGTGCCAGCAGCCTGGGAGGGGCGGCCAAAAACATTCAGTACTTC. This codes for CASSLGGAAKNIQYF. The rearrangement links TRBV5-4 to TRBJ2-4; 7 nucleotides agree with TRBD2. V lost 4 bases, J lost 1 base, and 5 bases stayed unmatched. The CDR3 sequence is 15 residues long. Germline V lookup: CDR1 SGHNT, CDR2 YYREEE (reference sequence).